Listed here are 30 T cell receptor beta chains from one sample, sequenced in a study of control samples from healthy donors and cancer patients. Using immunoSEQ multiplex PCR, the repertoire was profiled, and TCRdb retains in-frame clones only, with some absent. In the table there are some 120,000 clones, 85% to 95% of which are singletons. Sequenced input: PBMCs. These receptors all stem from a man in his fifties or sixties with head and neck cancer.

This chain links TRBV6-6 with TRBJ1-1; TRBD1 matches 7 bases. The length of the CDR3 is 13 residues. Germline lookup yields CDR1 MNHNY and CDR2 SVGAGI (reference sequence). J was trimmed by 1 base and V by 6 bases; bases with no gene match: 2. The CDR3 sequence: CASRGTENTEAFF. Here the CDR3 DNA reads TGTGCCAGCAGGGGGACAGAGAACACTGAAGCTTTCTTT.

This clone showed up just a few times. This rearrangement joins TRBV7-9 to TRBJ1-5, with D perhaps matching TRBD1 (6 bases). V lost 1 base and J lost 6, with 10 bases in between. Looked up from germline, CDR1 is SEHNR and CDR2 is FQNEAQ (reference sequence). The CDR3 loop spans 14 amino acids. This CDR3 reads CASSLGMGAQPQHF. The CDR3 DNA sequence: TGTGCCAGCAGCTTAGGAATGGGGGCTCAGCCCCAGCATTTT.

The chain links TRBV3-1 (or the pseudogene TRBV3-2) to TRBJ2-1; TRBD2 matches at 11 bases. Trimming removed 6 bases from V and 5 bases from J; junction bases left unmatched: 9. Per the germline V gene, CDR1 is LGHDT and CDR2 is YNNKEL (reference sequence). This CDR3 spans 16 amino acids. Here the CDR3 reads CASSQITTSGDNEQFF. CDR3 nucleotide sequence: TGTGCCAGCAGTCAGATAACGACTAGCGGGGACAATGAGCAGTTCTTC.

The V and J genes are TRBV11-2 and TRBJ2-7, with 10 bases that match TRBD1. The CDR3 totals 14 residues. Germline CDR1 reads SGHAT; CDR2 reads FQNNGV. V shed 5 bases and J 2 bases; nucleotides not matched to a gene: 3. CDR3 sequence: CASSPGQGAYEQYF. The CDR3 bases are TGTGCCAGCAGCCCCGGACAGGGGGCCTACGAGCAGTACTTC.

This clone is a singleton in its sample. The chain joins TRBV7-2 to TRBJ2-3; maybe TRBD2 (6 bases). The V gene's germline CDR1 is SGHTA and CDR2 FQGNSA. Trimming left V 10 bases short and J 6 bases short, with 8 bases between. This CDR3 contains 10 residues. The CDR3 protein is CATRGDTQYF. The CDR3 nucleotides are TGTGCCACCCGGGGGGATACGCAGTATTTT.

This chain uses TRBV27 with TRBJ1-1; D is undetermined. Germline lookup yields CDR1 MNHEY and CDR2 SMNVEV (reference sequence). Deletions cut 3 bases from V and 0 bases from J, with 11 bases between. The CDR3 consists of 15 residues. The CDR3 DNA sequence: TGTGCCAGCAGTTTTACATCGTTTATGAACACTGAAGCTTTCTTT. It codes for CASSFTSFMNTEAFF.

In DNA, the CDR3 is TGTGCCAGCAGTGGGACAGGGGCTGGAAACACCATATATTTT. Its translation is CASSGTGAGNTIYF. This rearrangement joins TRBV9 to TRBJ1-3; 10 bases align to TRBD1. V shed 5 bases, J shed 2 bases, and the junction held 1 base outside the gene matches. Germline values: CDR1 SGDLS, CDR2 YYNGEE. The CDR3 loop spans 14 amino acids.

For the CDR3, the DNA is TGCGCCAGCAGCTTTTCGGGGAACACTGAAGCTTTCTTT. Residues: CASSFSGNTEAFF. This sequence joins TRBV5-1 and TRBJ1-1, with unresolved D. CDR3 length: 13 amino acids. V was clipped by 2 bases and J by 1 base, with 6 bases between them. Germline lookup yields CDR1 SGHRS and CDR2 YFSETQ.

The chain has TRBV7-3 and TRBJ1-1; the D is unclear. CDR1 and CDR2 from the germline V gene are SGHTA and FQGTGA. There are 16 residues in the CDR3. Trimming shortened V by 6 bases and J by 5 bases, and 22 bases separated the two germline ends. The CDR3 region is CASSRMGAGDLTEAFF. CDR3 coding DNA: TGTGCCAGCAGTAGGATGGGCGCAGGAGATTTGACTGAAGCTTTCTTT. Using reference TRBV7-3 and TRBJ1-1 for the parts outside the CDR3, the full variable domain is GAGVSQTPSNKVTEKGKYVELRCDPISGHTALYWYRQSLGQGPEFLIYFQGTGAADDSGLPNDRFFAVRPEGSVSTLKIQRTERGDSAVYLCASSRMGAGDLTEAFFGQGTRLTVV.

This clone was picked up one time. The V call is TRBV11-1, the J call TRBJ1-1, with 7 bases that match TRBD1. Germline values: CDR1 SGHAT, CDR2 FQDESV (reference sequence). Germline trimming cut 10 bases from V and 0 bases from J; bases unmatched to any gene: 8. The length of the CDR3 is 14 residues. The CDR3 nucleotides are TGTGCCACCCGGCCGACAGGGTTGAACACTGAAGCTTTCTTT. It specifies CATRPTGLNTEAFF.

This chain connects TRBV27 to TRBJ1-2, with no clear D. Germline loops: CDR1 MNHEY, CDR2 SMNVEV (reference sequence). With 6 bases removed from V and 9 bases from J, the gap between germline ends came to 14 bases. The CDR3 spans 12 residues. In DNA form, the CDR3 reads TGTGCCAGCAGCCAGAGCGGGGATAGCTACACCTTC. Its protein product is CASSQSGDSYTF.

The chain has TRBV6-6 and TRBJ2-5; no clear D. Between the trimmed V and J ends, which lost 5 bases and 2 bases, there was a span of 6 bases. Germline-derived CDR1 and CDR2 are MNHNY and SVGAGI (reference sequence). CDR3 length: 12 amino acids. The CDR3 here is CASSTVQETQYF. The CDR3 DNA reads TGTGCCAGCAGTACTGTACAAGAGACCCAGTACTTC.

In DNA, the CDR3 is TGTGCCAGCAGCGGTGAGCGCGGCACGCAGTATTTT. Protein product: CASSGERGTQYF. This chain joins TRBV7-9 and TRBJ2-3, with D unclear. CDR3 length: 12 amino acids. V was cut by 5 bases and J by 9 bases, with 12 bases left in between. Germline lookup yields CDR1 SEHNR and CDR2 FQNEAQ (reference sequence).

The genes are TRBV4-3 and TRBJ2-2; 15 bases line up with TRBD2. The CDR3 loop spans 18 amino acids. After removal of 0 bases from V and 5 bases from J, the junction contained 4 bases not matched to a gene. Germline V gene data show CDR1 as LGHNA and CDR2 as YSLEER. The CDR3 here is CASSQDLGLAGGTGELFF. CDR3 sequence (DNA): TGCGCCAGCAGCCAAGATTTAGGACTAGCGGGGGGGACCGGGGAGCTGTTTTTT.

This clone was observed a handful of times. The V call is TRBV6-5, the J call TRBJ1-1, with 7 positions matching TRBD1. V shed 8 bases, J shed 0 bases, and the junction held 3 bases outside the gene matches. Germline V CDR1 and CDR2: MNHEY, SVGAGI. The CDR3 is 13 residues long. The CDR3 here is CASWGQLNTEAFF. Here the CDR3 DNA reads TGTGCCAGCTGGGGACAGCTGAACACTGAAGCTTTCTTT.

The V call is TRBV30, the J call TRBJ2-5, with a possible D match to TRBD2 (6 bases). CDR3 length: 16 residues. V was clipped by 3 bases and J by 5 bases, with 22 bases between them. The germline CDR1 and CDR2 sequences are GTSNPN and SVGIG (reference sequence). The CDR3 nucleotides read TGTGCCTGGAGGGGGTCTAGCGCGGGGAGTGGGGAGACCCAGTACTTC. It codes for CAWRGSSAGSGETQYF.

The chain links TRBV12-3 or TRBV12-4 to TRBJ2-7; the D is unclear. The CDR3 spans 12 residues. The ends were cut back, 2 bases at V and 4 bases at J, with 6 bases in the middle. In nucleotides, the CDR3 is TGTGCCAGCAGTTTAAATAGATACGAGCAGTACTTC. This codes for CASSLNRYEQYF.

This clone was recorded a few times. This chain links TRBV18 with TRBJ1-1; no clear D gene. Trimming stripped 6 bases from V and 5 bases from J, with 10 bases between. The germline V gene encodes CDR1 KGHSH and CDR2 LQKENI. The CDR3 is 12 amino acids. The CDR3 nucleotides are TGTGCCAGCTCTCTACAGCGGACTGAAGCTTTCTTT. Translated: CASSLQRTEAFF. The whole variable domain, filled in from reference TRBV18 and TRBJ1-1, reads NAGVMQNPRHLVRRRGQEARLRCSPMKGHSHVYWYRQLPEEGLKFMVYLQKENIIDESGMPKERFSAEFPKEGPSILRIQQVVRGDSAAYFCASSLQRTEAFFGQGTRLTVV.

V and J are TRBV5-1 and TRBJ2-6; TRBD1 agrees at 7 bases. The CDR3 is 17 residues long. The V segment lost 3 bases and the J segment 0 bases; nucleotides outside the gene matches: 6. The germline V gene encodes CDR1 SGHRS and CDR2 YFSETQ. This CDR3 reads CASSSGQEISGANVLTF. DNA for the CDR3: TGCGCCAGCAGCTCAGGACAGGAGATCTCTGGGGCCAACGTCCTGACTTTC.

The genes are TRBV7-2 and TRBJ2-3, with 12 bases aligning to TRBD2. This CDR3 has 19 amino acids. Germline V gene lookup returns CDR1 SGHTA and CDR2 FQGNSA. The V segment lost 0 bases and the J segment 2 bases; nucleotides outside the gene matches: 9. DNA for the CDR3: TGTGCCAGCAGCTTAGCGGCTAGCGGGGGGGCCATCATCACAGATACGCAGTATTTT. It codes for CASSLAASGGAIITDTQYF.

This sequence joins TRBV7-6 and TRBJ1-5, with D unclear. Germline-derived CDR1 and CDR2 are SGHVS and FNYEAQ. The CDR3 has 15 amino acids. Between the trimmed V and J ends, which lost 1 base and 3 bases, there was a span of 10 bases. The CDR3 loop reads CASSLVAGNNQPQHF. DNA for the CDR3: TGTGCCAGCAGCTTAGTAGCCGGGAACAATCAGCCCCAGCATTTT.

The V and J genes are TRBV5-1 and TRBJ2-7; D perhaps matches TRBD2 (6 bases). V was cut by 2 bases and J by 3 bases, with 12 bases left in between. CDR1 is SGHRS and CDR2 is YFSETQ in the germline V gene. The CDR3 covers 14 residues. CDR3 in DNA: TGCGCCAGCAGCTTAGTAGTGCGGGGCTACGAGCAGTACTTC. It specifies CASSLVVRGYEQYF.

The chain has TRBV11-2 and TRBJ2-3; D not resolved. Trimming stripped 5 bases from V and 1 base from J, with 10 bases between. CDR3 length equals 14 residues. Germline lookup yields CDR1 SGHAT and CDR2 FQNNGV. This CDR3 is CASSPPGGTDTQYF. The CDR3 region has the DNA TGTGCCAGCAGCCCTCCGGGCGGCACAGATACGCAGTATTTT.

The rearrangement links TRBV30 to TRBJ2-7, with 8 bases identical to TRBD2. Per the germline V gene, CDR1 is GTSNPN and CDR2 is SVGIG (reference sequence). The V gene end was trimmed by 8 bases and the J gene end by 7 bases; junction bases not matched to a gene: 4. The CDR3 totals 10 residues. CDR3 sequence reads: CARGGGEQYF. CDR3 in DNA: TGTGCCCGAGGCGGGGGGGAGCAGTACTTC.

The V gene is TRBV12-3 or TRBV12-4, the J gene TRBJ2-1, with D possibly matching TRBD1 (6 bases). This CDR3 has 12 amino acids. Trimming cost V 4 bases and J 6 bases, with 7 bases left between them. CDR3 DNA sequence: TGTGCCAGCAGTTACAGGGCCAATGAGCAGTTCTTC. As protein: CASSYRANEQFF.

V usage is TRBV9 and J usage is TRBJ2-3; 9 positions match TRBD2. CDR3 length equals 21 residues. Germline trimming cut 0 bases from V and 1 base from J; bases unmatched to any gene: 18. From germline, CDR1 is SGDLS and CDR2 YYNGEE. The CDR3 sequence is CASSVAGAGGYSNTRTDTQYF. The CDR3 nucleotides are TGTGCCAGCAGCGTAGCCGGAGCGGGGGGCTATTCCAATACTCGCACAGATACGCAGTATTTT.

The genes are TRBV13 and TRBJ2-3; 7 bases line up with TRBD1. This CDR3 region has 15 residues. Trimming cost V 5 bases and J 2 bases; bases outside gene matches: 7. CDR1 PRHDT and CDR2 FYEKMQ come from the germline V gene (reference sequence). In DNA form, the CDR3 reads TGTGCCAGCAGCCCAGGACAGGTCCTCACAGATACGCAGTATTTT. This translates into CASSPGQVLTDTQYF.

The chain recombines TRBV7-8 with TRBJ2-6; 7 positions match TRBD1. J lost 0 bases, V lost 6 bases, and 11 bases had no gene match. Germline values: CDR1 SGHVS, CDR2 FQNEAQ. This CDR3 has 18 amino acids. CDR3 in amino acids: CASRKTGVHLSGANVLTF. The CDR3 DNA is TGTGCCAGCAGGAAAACAGGGGTTCATCTCTCTGGGGCCAACGTCCTGACTTTC.

The chain is built from TRBV5-6 and TRBJ1-3; D perhaps matches TRBD1 (5 bases). The V and J ends lost 3 bases and 0 bases respectively, with 16 bases between them. The germline V gene encodes CDR1 SGHDT and CDR2 YYEEEE. The CDR3 totals 17 residues. Here the CDR3 reads CASSSSRGLDSGNTIYF. The CDR3 nucleotides are TGTGCCAGCAGCTCGTCTCGGGGCCTCGACTCTGGAAACACCATATATTTT.

The chain has TRBV7-2 and TRBJ2-1; weak D call: TRBD2 (6 bases). Between the trimmed V and J ends, which lost 5 bases and 10 bases, there was a span of 15 bases. The CDR3 extends over 13 amino acids. Germline V gives CDR1 SGHTA, CDR2 FQGNSA. Written as DNA, the CDR3 is TGTGCCAGCAGCCTCGGGTACGCGGGAGAGCAGTTCTTC. Translated, it gives CASSLGYAGEQFF.